This entry concerns a single T cell receptor (beta chain). The sample comes from a study of blood T cell repertoires in COVID-19. Germline lookup yields CDR1 MDHEN and CDR2 SYDVKM. This CDR3 is built from 15 residues. V shed 3 bases and J 1 base; nucleotides not matched to a gene: 4. Adults between roughly 18 and 89 years of age took part from under 25 US areas. Produced via immunoSEQ multiplex PCR; TCRdb's table is partial and in-frame only. The sample yields hundreds of thousands of clones, roughly 87% seen once. This chain links TRBV28 with TRBJ2-5; 8 bases are a match to TRBD1. The specimen sequenced was PBMCs or T cells enriched from blood (not recorded which). The clonotype originates from a woman aged 40 to 49 who had recovered from COVID-19. This CDR3 is CASSFRGTGQETQYF. CDR3 sequence (DNA): TGTGCCAGCAGTTTTCGAGGGACAGGCCAAGAGACCCAGTACTTC.